The entry below describes one T cell receptor beta chain. There is no known antigen for this receptor. No much larger clone is present one base from it, and per-base qualities are unavailable. Blood samples were collected up to 4 times in the first month after transplant and then at least monthly when available. The CDR3 starts with the cysteine, ends with the phenylalanine, and has 16 residues. The entry retains the CDR3 DNA only, 48 bases that are in frame from base 1. Per the germline V gene (reference sequence), LNHDA is the CDR1 and SQIVND is the CDR2. The germline ends are 19 bases apart after V is trimmed by 6 bases and J by 4 bases. The library was produced with the immunoSEQ multiplex PCR assay. Adaptive Biotechnologies carried out high-throughput TCR-beta CDR3 sequencing of genomic DNA for most patients. Under the source paper's analysis protocol: TCR sequencing data were retrieved from Adaptive's ImmunoSEQ software for 15 to 20 patients, whereas three other patients were processed with MiXCR and VDJtools. CDR3 nucleotide sequences shared between donor and recipient were removed because the origin of such sequences could not be assigned. At least 2-fold expansion over unstimulated cells and a minimum CFSE-low frequency of 0.002% (template counts) or 0.001% (read counts) were required for clones to be classified as alloreactive. Clones detected in sequenced pre-transplant spleen, lymph node, or MLR CFSE-low populations of the donor or recipient were defined as mappable. The cumulative frequency of alloreactive clones was calculated as a percentage of all sequences, weighted by copy number. Imported from immuneACCESS, the table was reduced by TCRdb to in-frame sequences with V and J called. These copies leave out some clones; in studies compared against another copy, an unresolved V gene accounts for under half, and the cause of the remainder is not known. V and J calls and clone size are copied from that table; D and trimming were computed from the DNA. The sample table records approximately 12,000 clones; around 84% of these occur just once. The ten largest make up about 8% of the sample.

The sample originates from a study of graft-versus-host responses after intestinal transplantation listed by TCRdb under 2021. Regarding the study in general: Recipients received multivisceral, liver-intestinal, or isolated intestinal transplants. Rather than being sequenced by the commercial service, samples from three later patients were sequenced in-house on an Illumina MiSeq and processed with MiXCR. Every recipient was given anti-thymocyte globulin induction, then maintenance tacrolimus and steroids for approximately 3 years. Alloreactive clones were identified by sequencing pre-transplant mixed lymphocyte reaction products and comparing these products with unstimulated pre-transplant donor and recipient T cells. After intestinal transplantation, graft-versus-host and host-versus-graft alloreactive T cell clones in the graft, circulation and bone marrow were tracked using bulk TCR-beta CDR3 sequencing. A cohort of about 26 intestinal transplant recipients, including one retransplant, was enrolled, and 3 patients lacking pretransplant specimens were excluded. Donor T cell macrochimerism was defined as a peak of at least 4% donor T cells among recipient peripheral blood mononuclear cells.

The research as a whole found: GvH clones were detected in recipient bone marrow, and some of these GvH clones were observed earlier in ileal mucosa or blood, consistent with an intestinal mucosal origin. Patients with donor T cell macrochimerism had high GvH to HvG T cell clonal ratios in their allografts. Early after transplant, declines in HvG clones were associated with peak levels of circulating GvH clones. The relatively low number and heterogeneity of intestinal transplant patients limited the conclusions.

The sequencing here drew on PBMCs, taken about 300 days after intestinal transplant. Recombination connected TRBV19 to TRBJ2-1; TRBD1 could be the D gene, as 5 bases match. The clonotype was recovered from a human patient who received an intestinal transplant, so some T cells may come from the graft donor. The sequenced DNA: TGTGCCAGTAGCATGGGCGCAGGGCCCTTATACAATGAGCAGTTCTTC. This yields the protein CASSMGAGPLYNEQFF.